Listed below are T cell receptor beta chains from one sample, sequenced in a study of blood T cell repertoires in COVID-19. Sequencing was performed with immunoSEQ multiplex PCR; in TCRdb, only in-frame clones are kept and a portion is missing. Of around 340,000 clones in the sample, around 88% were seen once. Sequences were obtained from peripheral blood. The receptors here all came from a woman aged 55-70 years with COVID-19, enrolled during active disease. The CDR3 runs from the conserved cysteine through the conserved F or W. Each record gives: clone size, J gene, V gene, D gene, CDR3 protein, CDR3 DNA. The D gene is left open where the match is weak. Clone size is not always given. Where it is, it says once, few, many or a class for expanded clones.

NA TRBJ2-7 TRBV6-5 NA CASRTTGEQYF TGTGCCAGCAGGACCACAGGGGAGCAGTACTTC
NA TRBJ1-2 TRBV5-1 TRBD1 CASMTGDRGRADYIYTF TGCGCCAGCATGACGGGAGACAGGGGCCGTGCTGATTATATCTACACCTTC
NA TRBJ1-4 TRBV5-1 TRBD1 CASSADRVGEKLFF TGCGCCAGCAGCGCGGACAGGGTTGGAGAAAAACTGTTTTTT
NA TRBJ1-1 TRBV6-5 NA CAIIQHRRGNTEAFF TGTGCCATCATACAACACAGGAGGGGGAACACTGAAGCTTTCTTT
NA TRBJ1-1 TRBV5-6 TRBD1 CASSRDRGRAEAFF TGTGCCAGCAGCCGGGACAGGGGACGGGCTGAAGCTTTCTTT
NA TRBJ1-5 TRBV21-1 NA CASSFQGCQPQHF TGTGCCAGCAGCTTCCAGGGGTGTCAGCCCCAGCATTTT
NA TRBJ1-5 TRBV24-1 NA CATSDLQWGDGQPQHF TGTGCCACCAGTGATTTGCAATGGGGGGACGGGCAGCCCCAGCATTTT
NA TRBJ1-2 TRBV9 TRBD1 CASSVDPGGHGYTF TGTGCCAGCAGCGTAGATCCAGGGGGCCATGGCTACACCTTC
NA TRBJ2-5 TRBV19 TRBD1 CASSIGGTGEETQYF TGTGCCAGTAGTATAGGGGGGACAGGGGAAGAGACCCAGTACTTC
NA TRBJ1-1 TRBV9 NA CASSVTGSGTEAFF TGTGCCAGCAGCGTAACGGGGTCGGGCACTGAAGCTTTCTTT
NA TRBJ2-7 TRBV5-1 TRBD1 CASSRDRGLYEQYF TGCGCCAGCAGCCGTGACAGGGGGCTCTACGAGCAGTACTTC
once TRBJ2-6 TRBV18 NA CASSPIGGGANVLTF TGTGCCAGCTCGCCCATAGGGGGTGGGGCCAACGTCCTGACTTTC
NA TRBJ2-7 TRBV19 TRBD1 CASSSRTGGYEQYF TGTGCCAGTAGTTCTCGGACAGGGGGCTACGAGCAGTACTTC
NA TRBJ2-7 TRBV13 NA CASSLVSVYEQYF TGTGCCAGCAGCTTAGTTAGCGTCTACGAGCAGTACTTC
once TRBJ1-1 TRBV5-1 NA CASSIRTGNTEAFF TGCGCCAGCAGCATTAGGACTGGGAACACTGAAGCTTTCTTT
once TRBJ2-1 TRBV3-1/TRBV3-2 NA CASNPSGANNEQFF TGTGCCAGCAATCCGAGCGGAGCGAACAATGAGCAGTTCTTC
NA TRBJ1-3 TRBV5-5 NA CASINGASGNTIYF TGTGCCAGCATCAACGGAGCCTCTGGAAACACCATATATTTT
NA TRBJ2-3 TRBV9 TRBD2 CASSATSESTDTQYF TGTGCCAGCAGCGCGACTAGCGAGAGCACAGATACGCAGTATTTT
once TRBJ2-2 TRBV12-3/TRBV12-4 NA CASSFSWSGELFF TGTGCCAGCAGTTTCAGTTGGTCCGGGGAGCTGTTTTTT
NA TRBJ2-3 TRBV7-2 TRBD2 CASSPGGGATDTQYF TGTGCCAGCAGCCCCGGGGGAGGGGCCACAGATACGCAGTATTTT